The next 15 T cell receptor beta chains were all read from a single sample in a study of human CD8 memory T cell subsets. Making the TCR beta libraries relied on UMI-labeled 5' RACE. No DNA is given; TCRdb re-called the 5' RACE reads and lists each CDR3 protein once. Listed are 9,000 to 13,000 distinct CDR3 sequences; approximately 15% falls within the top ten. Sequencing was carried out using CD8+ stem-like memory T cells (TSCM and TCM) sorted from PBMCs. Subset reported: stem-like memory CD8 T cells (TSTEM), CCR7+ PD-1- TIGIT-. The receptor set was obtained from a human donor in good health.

The CDR3 protein is CASSFGGKTQYF. This rearrangement joins TRBV27 to TRBJ2-5; the TCRdb D gene call, TRBD1, has no DNA to confirm it. Germline lookup yields CDR1 MNHEY and CDR2 SMNVEV (reference sequence). CDR3 length: 12 residues.

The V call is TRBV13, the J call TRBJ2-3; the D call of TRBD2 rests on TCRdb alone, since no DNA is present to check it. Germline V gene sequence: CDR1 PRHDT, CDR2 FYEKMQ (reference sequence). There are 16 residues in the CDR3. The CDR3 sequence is CASSLRLAGGLDTQYF.

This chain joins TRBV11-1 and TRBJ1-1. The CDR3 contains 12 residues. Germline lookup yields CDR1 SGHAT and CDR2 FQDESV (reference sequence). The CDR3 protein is CASSLNQAEAFF.

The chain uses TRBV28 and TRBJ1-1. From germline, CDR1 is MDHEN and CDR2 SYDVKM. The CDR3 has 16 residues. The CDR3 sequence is CASSLRRGEGNTEAFF.

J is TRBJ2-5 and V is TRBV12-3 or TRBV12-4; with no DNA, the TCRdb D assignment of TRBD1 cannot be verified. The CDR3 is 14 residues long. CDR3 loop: CASRPGSGVETQYF.

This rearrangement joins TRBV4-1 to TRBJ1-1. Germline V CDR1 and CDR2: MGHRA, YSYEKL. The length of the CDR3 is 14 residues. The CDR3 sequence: CASSPSGGAPEAFF.

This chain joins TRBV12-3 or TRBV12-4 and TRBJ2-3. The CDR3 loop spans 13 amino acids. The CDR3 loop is CASSLFRADTQYF.

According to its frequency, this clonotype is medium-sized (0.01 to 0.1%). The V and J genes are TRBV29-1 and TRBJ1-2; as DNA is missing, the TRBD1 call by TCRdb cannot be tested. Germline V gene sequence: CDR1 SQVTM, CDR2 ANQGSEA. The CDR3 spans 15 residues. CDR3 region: CSVVETGGDFYGYTF. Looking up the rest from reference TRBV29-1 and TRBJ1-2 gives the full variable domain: SAVISQKPSRDICQRGTSLTIQCQVDSQVTMMFWYRQQPGQSLTLIATANQGSEATYESGFVIDKFPISRPNLTFSTLTVSNMSPEDSSIYLCSVVETGGDFYGYTFGSGTRLTVV.

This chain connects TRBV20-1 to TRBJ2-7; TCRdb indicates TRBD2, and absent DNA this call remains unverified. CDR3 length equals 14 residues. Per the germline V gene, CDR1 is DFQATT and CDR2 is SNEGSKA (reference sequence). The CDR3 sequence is CSARGTSVFYEQYF.

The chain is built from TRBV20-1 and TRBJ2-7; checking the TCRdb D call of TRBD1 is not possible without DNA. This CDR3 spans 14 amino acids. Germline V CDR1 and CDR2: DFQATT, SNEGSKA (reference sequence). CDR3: CSARDVDTAYEQYF.

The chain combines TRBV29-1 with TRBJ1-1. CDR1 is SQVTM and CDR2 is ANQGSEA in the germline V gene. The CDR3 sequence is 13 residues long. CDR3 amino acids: CSVETRADTEAFF.

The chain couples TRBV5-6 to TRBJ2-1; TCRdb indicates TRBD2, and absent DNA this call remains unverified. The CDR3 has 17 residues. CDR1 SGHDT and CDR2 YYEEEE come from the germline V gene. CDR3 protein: CASSLDRSGRGFVEQFF.

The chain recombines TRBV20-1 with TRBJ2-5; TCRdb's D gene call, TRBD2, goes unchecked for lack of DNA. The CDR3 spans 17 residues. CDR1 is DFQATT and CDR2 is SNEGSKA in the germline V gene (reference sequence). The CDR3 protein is CSALDRVPGLAQETQYF.

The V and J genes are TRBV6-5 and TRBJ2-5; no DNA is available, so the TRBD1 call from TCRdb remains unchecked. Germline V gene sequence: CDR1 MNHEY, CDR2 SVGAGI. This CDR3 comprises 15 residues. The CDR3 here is CASTPFGTGGETQYF.

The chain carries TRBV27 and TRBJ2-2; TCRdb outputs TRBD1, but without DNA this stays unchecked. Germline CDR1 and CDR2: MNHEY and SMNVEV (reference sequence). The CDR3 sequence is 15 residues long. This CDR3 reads CASSRETGGTGELFF.